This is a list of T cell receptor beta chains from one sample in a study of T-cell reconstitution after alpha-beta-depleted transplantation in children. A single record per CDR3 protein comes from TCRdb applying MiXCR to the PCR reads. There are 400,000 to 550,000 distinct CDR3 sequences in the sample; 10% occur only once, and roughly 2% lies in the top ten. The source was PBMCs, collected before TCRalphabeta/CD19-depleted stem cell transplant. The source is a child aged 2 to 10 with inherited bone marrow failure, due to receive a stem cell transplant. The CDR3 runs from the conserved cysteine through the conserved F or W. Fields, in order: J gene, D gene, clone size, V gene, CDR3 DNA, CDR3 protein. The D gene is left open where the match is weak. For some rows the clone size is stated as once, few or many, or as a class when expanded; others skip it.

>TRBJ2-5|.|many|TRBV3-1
TGTGCCAGCCGACAAGGACGGGAAGAGACCCAGTACTTC
CASRQGREETQYF
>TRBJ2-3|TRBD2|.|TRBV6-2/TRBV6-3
TGTGCCAGCTTAGCGGGAGCCACAGATACGCAGTATTTT
CASLAGATDTQYF
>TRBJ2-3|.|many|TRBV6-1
TGTGCCAGCAGTCCCCTTGGAAGCACAGATACGCAGTATTTT
CASSPLGSTDTQYF
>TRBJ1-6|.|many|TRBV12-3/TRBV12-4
TGTGCCAGCAGTCCACGGGACCGATATAATTCACCCCTCCACTTT
CASSPRDRYNSPLHF
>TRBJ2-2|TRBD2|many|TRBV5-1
TGCGCCAGCAGCTTGGTCGGGTTGGCTAGCGGGATCAACACCGGGGAGCTGTTTTTT
CASSLVGLASGINTGELFF
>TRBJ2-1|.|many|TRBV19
TGTGCCAGTAGTATAGGCGGGGTCCTAGGGGGTGAGCAGTTCTTC
CASSIGGVLGGEQFF
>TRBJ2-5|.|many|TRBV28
TGTGCCAGCAGAGACCTAGCGTTCCAAGAGACCCAGTACTTC
CASRDLAFQETQYF
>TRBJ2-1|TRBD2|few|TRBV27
TGTGCCAGCAGGGGACTAGCGGTTGGGGTGGAGTTCTTC
CASRGLAVGVEFF
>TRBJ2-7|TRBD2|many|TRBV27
TGTGCCAGCAGTCCTGAGACTAGCGTGACCTACGAGCAGTACTTC
CASSPETSVTYEQYF
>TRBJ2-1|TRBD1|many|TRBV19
TGTGCCAGTAGAGAGGGGGCAAAAATTGAGCAGTTCTTC
CASREGAKIEQFF
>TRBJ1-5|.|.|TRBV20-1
TGCAGTGCACCACCAGGGAACAATCAGCCCCAGCATTTT
CSAPPGNNQPQHF
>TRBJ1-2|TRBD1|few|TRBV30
TGTGCCCCGGGGACAGGGTGCTATGGCTACACCTTC
CAPGTGCYGYTF
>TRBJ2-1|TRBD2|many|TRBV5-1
TGCGCCAGCAGCTTGGCCAAAGGGGCCGGGACTAGCGGACACAATGAGCAGTTCTTC
CASSLAKGAGTSGHNEQFF
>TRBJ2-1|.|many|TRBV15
TGTGCCACCAGCAGGAGGAACAATGAGCAGTTCTTC
CATSRRNNEQFF
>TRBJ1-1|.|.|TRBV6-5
TGTGCCAGCAGTTACTCTTTGGGGCCGGCACTCGACACTGAAGCTTTCTTT
CASSYSLGPALDTEAFF
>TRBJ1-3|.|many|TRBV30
TGTGCCTGGAGTGCTGGAAACACCATATATTTT
CAWSAGNTIYF
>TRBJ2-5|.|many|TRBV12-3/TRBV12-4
TGTGCCAGCAGTTTTCATAGTTTGAGGGAGACCCAGTACTTC
CASSFHSLRETQYF
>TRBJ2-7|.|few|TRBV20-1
TGCAGTGCTGGCCGAGGTTGGTTCTACGAGCAGTACTTC
CSAGRGWFYEQYF
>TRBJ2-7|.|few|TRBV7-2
TGTGCCAGCAGCTTAGCGCCAGTTCCAGGACCAGAGTACGAGCAGTACTTC
CASSLAPVPGPEYEQYF
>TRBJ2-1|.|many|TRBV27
TGTGCCAGCAGTTTAAAGACTGGCAATGAGCAGTTCTTC
CASSLKTGNEQFF
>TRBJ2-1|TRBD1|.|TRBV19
TGTGCCATCGGACAGGGGGCTTTCAATGAGCAGTTCTTC
CAIGQGAFNEQFF
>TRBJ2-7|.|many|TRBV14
TGTGCCAGCAGCCTTGACCCCTCGGGGTTCTACGAGCAGTACTTC
CASSLDPSGFYEQYF
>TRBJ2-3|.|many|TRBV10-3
TGTGCCATCAGTGACTCTCGCGCTTCAACAGATACGCAGTATTTT
CAISDSRASTDTQYF
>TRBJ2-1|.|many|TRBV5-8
TGTGCCAGCAGCTTGGACTACTCCTCCTACAATGAGCAGTTCTTC
CASSLDYSSYNEQFF
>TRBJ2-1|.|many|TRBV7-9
TGTGCCAGCAGCTTTGCGGATGAGCAGTTCTTC
CASSFADEQFF
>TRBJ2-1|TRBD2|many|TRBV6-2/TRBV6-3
TGTGCCAGCAGATCCAACGTACCCGGGACTAGAAATGAGCAGTTCTTC
CASRSNVPGTRNEQFF
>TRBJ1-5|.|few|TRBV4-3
TGCGCCAGCAGCCAAGTCAATGGACACAATCAGCCCCAGCATTTT
CASSQVNGHNQPQHF
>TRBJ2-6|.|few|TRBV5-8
TGTGCCAGCAGGGCCCGTACTGGGGCCAACGTCCTGACTTTC
CASRARTGANVLTF
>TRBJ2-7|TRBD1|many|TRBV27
TGTGCCAGCAGTTTCACAACAGGGGGCAGTTATTACGAGCAGTACTTC
CASSFTTGGSYYEQYF
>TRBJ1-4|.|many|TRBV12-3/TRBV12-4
TGTGCCAGCAGTTTCATGGGACGGGGAAATGAAAAACTGTTTTTT
CASSFMGRGNEKLFF
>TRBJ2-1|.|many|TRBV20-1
TGCAGTGCTAGATGGGGGTCCAGACCCTTCAATGAGCAGTTCTTC
CSARWGSRPFNEQFF
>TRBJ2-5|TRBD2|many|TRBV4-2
TGTGCCAGCAGCTATCAGCGGGAGGTCATGCAAGAGACCCAGTACTTC
CASSYQREVMQETQYF
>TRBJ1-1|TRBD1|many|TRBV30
TGTGCCTGGAACCGACAGGGTGAAGCTTTCTTT
CAWNRQGEAFF
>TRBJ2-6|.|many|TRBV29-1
TGCAGCGTTACAGATTCTGGGGCCAACGTCCTGACTTTC
CSVTDSGANVLTF
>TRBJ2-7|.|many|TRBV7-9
TGTGCCAGCAGCTTAGACGGACAGATCTCAGACTACGAGCAGTACTTC
CASSLDGQISDYEQYF
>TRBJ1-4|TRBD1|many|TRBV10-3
TGTGCCATCAGTGATCCGGGACAGGGTAATGAAAAACTGTTTTTT
CAISDPGQGNEKLFF
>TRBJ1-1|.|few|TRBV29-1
TGCAGCGCCCATTCAGGGGACACTGAAGCTTTCTTT
CSAHSGDTEAFF
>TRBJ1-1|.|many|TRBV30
TGTGCCTGGAGTGTCCTCCACGACAGTAACACTGAAGCTTTCTTT
CAWSVLHDSNTEAFF
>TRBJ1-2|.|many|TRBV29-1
TGCAGCGTTGAAGAGGACCACTATGGCTACACCTTC
CSVEEDHYGYTF
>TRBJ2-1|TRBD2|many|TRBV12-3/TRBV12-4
TGTGCCAGCAGCCAACCGACAGGGAGCCTAGCGGGAGTGTATGAGCAGTTCTTC
CASSQPTGSLAGVYEQFF
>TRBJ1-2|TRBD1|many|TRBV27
TGTGCCAGCAGACCGGGACAGGGGGCGTCCTATGGCTACACCTTC
CASRPGQGASYGYTF
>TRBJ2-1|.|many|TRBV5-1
TGCGCCAGCAGCTTGGAGGTGGGAGTGTACAATGAGCAGTTCTTC
CASSLEVGVYNEQFF
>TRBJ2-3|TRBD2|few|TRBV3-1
TGTGCCAGCAGCGGACTAGCGGGAAGTTTCGATACGCAGTATTTT
CASSGLAGSFDTQYF
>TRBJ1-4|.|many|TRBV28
TGTGCCAGCAGTGCTAAGGGGAACGGGGAGGAAAAACTGTTTTTT
CASSAKGNGEEKLFF
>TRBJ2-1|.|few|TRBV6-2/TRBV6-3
TGTGCCAGCAGTTACGGACTAATATACGGCAATGAGCAGTTCTTC
CASSYGLIYGNEQFF
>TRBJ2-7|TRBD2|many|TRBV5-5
TGTGCCAGCAGCTTCTCGCCTAGCGGGAGGGCCGAGCAGTACTTC
CASSFSPSGRAEQYF
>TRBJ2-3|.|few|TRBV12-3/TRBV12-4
TGTGCCAGCAGTTTAAGGGCTAGTCCATACACAGATACGCAGTATTTT
CASSLRASPYTDTQYF
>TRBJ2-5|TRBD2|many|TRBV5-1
TGCGCCAGCAGACGGGAGGGCCCCGGCCGGTTAGAGACCCAGTACTTC
CASRREGPGRLETQYF